The sequence of this T cell receptor (beta chain) was determined in a study of response to subunit inactivated influenza vaccine (dated by TCRdb to between 2018 and 2020). Describing the broader study: Deep quantitative T cell receptor repertoire profiling was used in the study to track responses to a trivalent subunit inactivated influenza vaccine. Broad study findings and their caveats: It was suggested by the authors that each seasonal influenza vaccination may recruit only a limited number of new T cells.

V lost 8 bases and J lost 3 bases; the stretch between them is 14 bases long. Sequences DFQATT (CDR1) and SNEGSKA (CDR2) are obtained from the germline V gene (reference sequence). The CDR3 sequence holds 13 residues, the cysteine and phenylalanine included. Left in the record is the CDR3 DNA by itself, 39 bases read in frame from the first base. The library was obtained by RT-PCR. The listed sequencing device is Illumina HiSeq 2500. The public reads were reprocessed in TCRdb via fastp at Q25 and MiXCR, keeping in-frame beta chains. Rows are unified per CDR3 protein, each entry keeping the most common DNA and genes. The sample has a few hundred thousand distinct CDR3 sequences on record, 6.5% to 8% of them singletons. Of the sample, roughly 13% is held by the ten largest clones. On this clonotype itself: There is no known antigen for this receptor. No much larger clone exists at a distance of one base, and base qualities are not known.

This sequence originates from a man between 50 and 75 years old who received an inactivated influenza vaccine. Donor details come from another sample of the same person, matched by shared clones. The starting material was PBMCs from blood, obtained less than 30 months after vaccination. The chain uses TRBV20-1 and TRBJ2-1; the D match is possibly TRBD1 or TRBD2, with 6 bases aligned in each. The CDR3 region: CSSRGQGYNEQFF. The nucleotide sequence is given as TGCAGTTCTCGGGGGCAGGGCTACAATGAGCAGTTCTTC.